This TCR beta chain comes out of a study of early T cells in non-severe SARS-CoV-2 infection. Across the whole study: Unsorted whole-blood RNA was sequenced in bulk, leaving chains unpaired. Regarding the study as a whole: VDJdb matching, biased toward anti-spike CD8 responses, missed private and CD4 specificities.

The TCR library protocol attached unique molecular identifiers to the individual cDNA molecules. One entry per CDR3 protein, called by TCRdb with MiXCR from the 5' RACE reads. The sample lists tens of thousands of distinct CDR3 sequences, 9% to 15% seen once, with about 6.5% in the top ten. Many counts were recorded for this clonotype. Antigen unknown. This CDR3 is 15 amino acids long. V was cut by 1 base and J by 0 bases, with 8 bases left in between. Germline values: CDR1 LGHNA, CDR2 YSLEER. This clonotype originated in an adult who was a healthcare worker with PCR-confirmed SARS-CoV-2 infection or an uninfected control (not recorded which). The V call is TRBV4-3, the J call TRBJ2-3; D remains ambiguous. The sequenced material came from whole blood. DNA for the CDR3: TGCGCCAGCAGCCAAGGACTTACTAGCACAGATACGCAGTATTTT. Amino acids: CASSQGLTSTDTQYF.